The 24 T cell receptor beta chains in this list originate from one sample, sequenced in a study of blood T cell repertoires in COVID-19. Using immunoSEQ multiplex PCR, the repertoire was profiled, and TCRdb retains in-frame clones only, with some absent. Counted here are roughly 280,000 clones, approximately 82% occurring once; the ten biggest clones make up roughly 4.5%. Sequencing used peripheral blood. The origin of the receptors is a man in his 60s who had recovered from COVID-19.

J is TRBJ1-6 and V is TRBV11-2, with D hard to call. The germline V gene encodes CDR1 SGHAT and CDR2 FQNNGV. The CDR3 covers 15 residues. V lost 2 bases to trimming and J lost 9 bases, with 14 bases between them. CDR3 DNA: TGTGCCAGCAGCTTACAAGCCGAAAGAGGTTCACCCCTCCACTTT. It encodes CASSLQAERGSPLHF.

The chain joins TRBV5-4 to TRBJ2-1, with TRBD2 matching over 16 bases. After removal of 4 bases from V and 7 bases from J, the junction contained 8 bases not matched to a gene. Germline V gene lookup returns CDR1 SGHNT and CDR2 YYREEE (reference sequence). This CDR3 has 17 residues. In DNA, the CDR3 is TGTGCCAGCAGCCTGGGACTAGCGGGAGGGGGCGGAAATGAGCAGTTCTTC. Protein product: CASSLGLAGGGGNEQFF.

The chain links TRBV2 to TRBJ2-1; TRBD2 aligns across 14 bases. The CDR3 loop spans 15 amino acids. Germline loops: CDR1 SNHLY, CDR2 FYNNEI. The J segment lost 9 bases and the V segment lost 6 bases, leaving 7 bases of the junction unmatched. For the CDR3, the DNA is TGTGCCAGCAGCCGACTAGCGGGAGGGCCTCTTGAGCAGTTCTTC. Translating it yields CASSRLAGGPLEQFF. The entire variable domain, with the rest obtained from reference TRBV2 and TRBJ2-1, is as follows: EPEVTQTPSHQVTQMGQEVILRCVPISNHLYFYWYRQILGQKVEFLVSFYNNEISEKSEIFDDQFSVERPDGSNFTLKIRSTKLEDSAMYFCASSRLAGGPLEQFFGPGTRLTVL.

The chain uses TRBV11-2 and TRBJ2-4; TRBD2 matches 14 bases. CDR1 and CDR2 from the germline V gene are SGHAT and FQNNGV. Germline trimming cut 4 bases from V and 0 bases from J; bases unmatched to any gene: 5. This CDR3 contains 18 residues. The CDR3 loop is CASSWTTSGGVAKNIQYF. The CDR3, as DNA: TGTGCCAGCAGCTGGACGACTAGCGGGGGGGTAGCCAAAAACATTCAGTACTTC.

The V and J genes are TRBV19 and TRBJ2-1; possible D gene TRBD2, 5 bases. With 4 bases removed from V and 7 bases from J, the gap between germline ends came to 11 bases. The CDR3 consists of 13 residues. Germline CDR1 reads LNHDA; CDR2 reads SQIVND (reference sequence). The CDR3 protein is CASSRESGNEQFF. The CDR3 DNA sequence: TGTGCCAGTAGTAGGGAGTCGGGGAATGAGCAGTTCTTC.

V and J are TRBV3-1 (or the pseudogene TRBV3-2) and TRBJ2-5; TRBD2 matches 14 bases. Trimming took 2 bases from V and 5 from J; bases not matched to a gene: 10. Germline assignment: CDR1 LGHDT and CDR2 YNNKEL (reference sequence). The CDR3 spans 18 residues. CDR3: CASSQIRGGLAGVETQYF. Written as DNA, the CDR3 is TGTGCCAGCAGCCAAATTCGAGGGGGACTAGCGGGAGTTGAGACCCAGTACTTC.

The chain couples TRBV7-2 to TRBJ1-2; 7 positions match TRBD1. The CDR3 totals 16 residues. The ends lost 2 bases at V and 4 bases at J; junction bases unmatched: 10. Germline-derived CDR1 and CDR2 are SGHTA and FQGNSA. CDR3 nucleotides: TGTGCCAGCAGCTTAAGGAAAACAGGGGCGACCTATGGCTACACCTTC. It is translated as CASSLRKTGATYGYTF.

In the case of this clone: The sample carries other DNA sequences with the same CDR3. V is TRBV28 and J is TRBJ1-2; a possible D gene is TRBD1 (5 bases). The CDR3 runs 12 residues. The V gene's germline CDR1 is MDHEN and CDR2 SYDVKM. Deletions cut 4 bases from V and 4 bases from J, with 7 bases between. The CDR3 is CASSSDSYGYTF. The CDR3 DNA is TGTGCCAGCAGTTCCGACAGCTATGGCTACACCTTC.

The chain joins TRBV6-5 to TRBJ1-3, with 7 bases that match TRBD1. The CDR3 has 13 amino acids. Trimming at V came to 4 bases and at J to 10 bases, leaving 7 bases not matched to a gene. The germline gives CDR1 MNHEY, CDR2 SVGAGI. The CDR3 reads CASSSGTVGTIYF. The CDR3 DNA follows: TGTGCCAGCAGTTCCGGGACAGTAGGTACCATATATTTT.

CDR3 protein: CASGFGEGADEQFF. The CDR3 nucleotides read TGTGCTAGTGGTTTCGGAGAGGGGGCCGATGAGCAGTTCTTC. The rearrangement uses TRBV12-5 and TRBJ2-1, with 7 bases aligning to TRBD1. Germline CDR1 and CDR2: LGHNT and FRNRAP. The V and J ends lost 3 bases and 8 bases, in that order; junction bases with no gene match: 7. The CDR3 contains 14 residues.

The CDR3 DNA is TGTGCCAGCAGCCAAGGTCTAGGGGTGCTTAATGAAAAACTGTTTTTT. Its translation is CASSQGLGVLNEKLFF. The V gene is TRBV14, the J gene TRBJ1-4; possibly TRBD1 for D (5 bases). The CDR3 covers 16 residues. V lost 1 base, J lost 4 bases, and 13 bases lay in between. Germline CDR1 is SGHDN and CDR2 is FVKESK.

The chain carries TRBV6-1 and TRBJ2-3; 7 bases line up with TRBD1. J was trimmed by 9 bases and V by 3 bases; bases with no gene match: 3. The CDR3 totals 12 residues. Per the germline V gene, CDR1 is MNHNS and CDR2 is SASEGT. This chain's CDR3 is CASSETGWTQYF. CDR3 DNA: TGTGCCAGCAGTGAGACAGGGTGGACGCAGTATTTT.

The V and J genes are TRBV28 and TRBJ1-1, with D tentatively TRBD1 (5 bases). The germline CDR1 and CDR2 sequences are MDHEN and SYDVKM. V shed 6 bases and J shed 4 bases, with 12 bases lying between them. The CDR3 extends over 13 amino acids. CDR3 loop: CASSLSGVTEAFF. Written as DNA, the CDR3 is TGTGCCAGCAGCCTTTCGGGGGTCACTGAAGCTTTCTTT.

The rearrangement links TRBV19 to TRBJ2-7; 7 nucleotides agree with TRBD1. The CDR3 is made up of 12 amino acids. Germline V gives CDR1 LNHDA, CDR2 SQIVND (reference sequence). V shed 6 bases, J shed 6 bases, and the junction held 5 bases outside the gene matches. The CDR3 region is CASRGTVGEQYF. The CDR3 DNA reads as TGTGCCAGTAGAGGGACAGTGGGCGAGCAGTACTTC.

The chain recombines TRBV6-1 with TRBJ2-2, with TRBD2 matching over 9 bases. The CDR3 sequence is 14 residues long. The V and J ends lost 3 bases and 6 bases, in that order; junction bases with no gene match: 2. The germline gives CDR1 MNHNS, CDR2 SASEGT. The CDR3 bases are TGTGCCAGCAGTGACCGACTAGCGGCCGGGGAGCTGTTTTTT. Protein: CASSDRLAAGELFF.

The V gene is TRBV5-1, the J gene TRBJ2-7, with 10 bases that match TRBD1. Germline assignment: CDR1 SGHRS and CDR2 YFSETQ. With 4 bases clipped from V and 5 bases from J, the junction kept 12 bases outside the gene matches. The CDR3 loop spans 16 amino acids. The CDR3 DNA follows: TGCGCCAGCAGCCGGGGGGACAGGGGAGTGCAGAACGAGCAGTACTTC. Its translation: CASSRGDRGVQNEQYF. Looking up the rest from reference TRBV5-1 and TRBJ2-7 gives the full variable domain: KAGVTQTPRYLIKTRGQQVTLSCSPISGHRSVSWYQQTPGQGLQFLFEYFSETQRNKGNFPGRFSGRQFSNSRSEMNVSTLELGDSALYLCASSRGDRGVQNEQYFGPGTRLTVT.

The gene calls are TRBV6-5 and TRBJ1-2; 7 positions agree with TRBD1. The CDR3 has 13 residues. Germline CDR1 is MNHEY and CDR2 is SVGAGI. V dropped 6 bases and J dropped 2; count of bases not matched to a gene: 3. CDR3 DNA: TGTGCCAGCAGCCCGGACAGGAACTATGGCTACACCTTC. This sequence encodes CASSPDRNYGYTF.

The chain uses TRBV21-1 and TRBJ1-5. TRBV21-1 is described as a pseudogene. The CDR3 loop spans 15 amino acids. The CDR3 nucleotides are TGTGCCAGCAGCATGCTCCAACGGAGCAATCAGCCCCAGCATTTT. This gives the protein CASSMLQRSNQPQHF.

The chain links TRBV7-2 to TRBJ1-1; 8 bases are a match to TRBD1. CDR1 is SGHTA and CDR2 is FQGNSA in the germline V gene. This CDR3 comprises 15 residues. The V gene end was trimmed by 5 bases and the J gene end by 8 bases; junction bases not matched to a gene: 13. In nucleotides, the CDR3 is TGTGCCAGCAGCCCAGAGACAGGGGCCCGGACCGAAGCTTTCTTT. This sequence encodes CASSPETGARTEAFF.

The chain employs TRBV5-6 and TRBJ1-4; 10 bases line up with TRBD1. Germline V CDR1 and CDR2: SGHDT, YYEEEE. The CDR3 has 19 amino acids. V gave up 0 bases and J gave up 3 bases; unmatched junction bases: 11. The chain's CDR3 is CASSLVLRDRGLANEKLFF. The CDR3 nucleotides read TGTGCCAGCAGCTTGGTCCTCCGGGACAGGGGTCTGGCTAATGAAAAACTGTTTTTT.

The chain couples TRBV19 to TRBJ2-5; 7 bases are shared with TRBD1. Germline CDR1 is LNHDA and CDR2 is SQIVND (reference sequence). J lost 5 bases, V lost 0 bases, and 15 bases had no gene match. The CDR3 length is 18 residues. Written as DNA, the CDR3 is TGTGCCAGTAGTATAGATTTAGGACAGGATTATAAGCGGGAGACCCAGTACTTC. Its translation: CASSIDLGQDYKRETQYF.

The V gene is TRBV21-1, the J gene TRBJ2-1; the DNA was not compared with TRBD2, the D call given in the table. TRBV21-1 is a pseudogene segment. The CDR3 is 14 amino acids. CDR3 DNA: TGTGCCATCCCGGGGAGGGCCGCCTACAATGAGCAGTTCTTC. Its protein product is CAIPGRAAYNEQFF.

The chain has TRBV6-5 and TRBJ2-7; a weak D match, TRBD1 (5 bases). CDR1 is MNHEY and CDR2 is SVGAGI in the germline V gene. The CDR3 is 13 amino acids. Trimming pared 6 bases from V and 6 bases from J, leaving 15 bases between. Written as DNA, the CDR3 is TGTGCCAGCAGGAAAACAGGAGTTCCCGAGCAGTACTTC. Residues: CASRKTGVPEQYF.

V gene TRBV4-1 combines with J gene TRBJ2-1, with TRBD2 matching 7 bases. Germline CDR1 MGHRA, CDR2 YSYEKL. V was clipped by 1 base and J by 7 bases; unmatched bases: 10. There are 16 residues in the CDR3. For the CDR3, the DNA is TGCGCCAGCAGCCAAGCTAACCCCGGGAGGTGGAATGAGCAGTTCTTC. Amino acids: CASSQANPGRWNEQFF.